This TCR beta chain is drawn from a study of beta chain features in type 1 diabetes. Expressed TCRB transcripts were sequenced because the isolated RNA had all been reverse transcribed beforehand. The repertoire was sequenced with immunoSEQ multiplex PCR; TCRdb's copy has only in-frame clones and lacks some. The repertoire has roughly 370,000 clones, roughly 14% of them found once; the top ten carry approximately 0.038%. This CDR3 spans 13 amino acids. Germline loops: CDR1 LGHNA, CDR2 YSLEER. Trimming shortened V by 4 bases and J by 6 bases, and 10 bases separated the two germline ends. Sequenced sample: naive CD4+ T cells from blood. The J gene is TRBJ1-5, the V gene TRBV4-3; D call uncertain. The sequence was collected from a man aged 25 to 45 in good health. The CDR3 here is CASSPDLGQPQHF. The CDR3 DNA is TGCGCCAGCAGCCCGGATTTGGGTCAGCCCCAGCATTTT.